Listed here are 23 T cell receptor beta chains from one sample, sequenced in a study of regulatory T cells in long-lasting Graves disease (dated by TCRdb to the early 2020s). Receptor amplification or capture employed multiplex PCR. Reads for this sample came from an Illumina HiSeq 4000. iRepertoire HTBI primers and Arm-PCR amplification of CDR3 regions were used to construct TCR beta libraries. TCRdb redid the processing of the public reads, applying fastp at Q25 and MiXCR, and retained in-frame beta chains. Rows with a matching CDR3 protein are joined into one entry that keeps the most common DNA and genes. Here the sample has hundreds of thousands of distinct CDR3 sequences; more than 20% occur a single time. Around 21% of the sample is taken by the ten largest. This specimen's time point label, interpreted: persistent/refractory GD, antithyroid drugs over 5 years with positive TRAb. For both TCR sequencing and RNA sequencing, RNA was extracted from PBMCs using TRIzol.

Sequencing was performed on peripheral blood mononuclear cells (PBMCs), taken when the disease was refractory, from a patient treated with antithyroid drugs. The receptors come from a female donor with Graves disease.

In its sample, this clonotype was seen many times. The gene calls are TRBV7-3 and TRBJ1-6, with a weak D call TRBD1 (6 bases). Germline assignment: CDR1 SGHTA and CDR2 FQGTGA. This CDR3 is 14 amino acids long. V was trimmed by 2 bases and J by 11 bases, leaving 13 bases between them. This CDR3 reads CASSLGGPNAPLHF. The CDR3 nucleotides read TGTGCCAGCAGCTTAGGGGGGCCCAACGCACCCCTCCACTTT.

V gene TRBV30 combines with J gene TRBJ2-7; D perhaps matches TRBD1 (5 bases). Trimming cost V 4 bases and J 4 bases, with 20 bases left between them. Looked up from germline, CDR1 is GTSNPN and CDR2 is SVGIG (reference sequence). This CDR3 is 15 amino acids long. CDR3 in amino acids: CAWTKKGRAPYEQYF. CDR3 DNA: TGTGCCTGGACTAAAAAGGGGCGCGCCCCATACGAGCAGTACTTC.

This clonotype was counted at least ten times. The rearrangement uses TRBV3-1 and TRBJ1-1; D not certain. Trimming cost V 1 base and J 1 base, with 4 bases left between them. From germline, CDR1 is LGHDT and CDR2 YNNKEL (reference sequence). This CDR3 comprises 13 residues. For the CDR3, the DNA is TGTGCCAGCAGCCAAGCGAAGAACACTGAAGCTTTCTTT. Its translation is CASSQAKNTEAFF.

This sequence joins TRBV18 and TRBJ1-3; TRBD1 agrees at 9 bases. CDR3 length: 13 residues. Germline loops: CDR1 KGHSH, CDR2 LQKENI. V lost 8 bases to trimming and J lost 2 bases; unmatched junction nucleotides: 1. CDR3 nucleotides: TGTGCCAGCGGGACAGGGACTGGAAACACCATATATTTT. It yields the protein CASGTGTGNTIYF.

This clonotype occurred a few times. The J gene is TRBJ2-7, the V gene TRBV6-1; tentative D call: TRBD1 (6 bases). Germline V gene sequence: CDR1 MNHNS, CDR2 SASEGT. This CDR3 has 15 amino acids. V lost 5 bases to trimming and J lost 2 bases, with 16 bases between them. CDR3 residues: CASSNTGHTPYEQYF. The CDR3 nucleotides read TGTGCCAGCAGTAACACAGGGCATACTCCCTACGAGCAGTACTTC.

The chain uses TRBV29-1 and TRBJ2-2; 10 bases are a match to TRBD2. The CDR3 length is 12 residues. After removal of 5 bases from V and 7 bases from J, the junction contained 1 base not matched to a gene. The V gene's germline CDR1 is SQVTM and CDR2 ANQGSEA. In nucleotides, the CDR3 is TGCAGCGTTTGGACTAGCGGCGGGGAGCTGTTTTTT. It specifies CSVWTSGGELFF.

The chain recombines TRBV7-9 with TRBJ2-7, with 7 bases aligning to TRBD1. The ends lost 0 bases at V and 5 bases at J; junction bases unmatched: 7. CDR3 length: 15 amino acids. In germline, CDR1 is SEHNR, CDR2 FQNEAQ (reference sequence). The DNA of the CDR3 is TGTGCCAGCAGCTTAGCGGGACAGCAAGAGAACGAGCAGTACTTC. It codes for CASSLAGQQENEQYF.

This clonotype was counted only a few times. The chain joins TRBV27 to TRBJ2-7; D is uncertain. Germline CDR1 MNHEY, CDR2 SMNVEV (reference sequence). CDR3 length: 14 residues. The V gene lost 6 bases and the J gene lost 5 bases, with 17 bases spanning the gap. The CDR3 coding sequence is TGTGCCAGCAGCCCCTCGGTCAGTTTCGACGAGCAGTACTTC. This codes for CASSPSVSFDEQYF.

The table lists this clonotype with a few counts. The V call is TRBV5-6, the J call TRBJ2-7; 9 bases fit TRBD2. From germline, CDR1 is SGHDT and CDR2 YYEEEE. Trimming at V came to 1 base and at J to 2 bases, leaving 4 bases not matched to a gene. The CDR3 totals 15 residues. CDR3 nucleotide sequence: TGTGCCAGCAGCTTGTCCCGGACTAGCGCCTACGAGCAGTACTTC. This encodes CASSLSRTSAYEQYF.

This clonotype occurred a few times. The CDR3 does not end in the conserved phenylalanine or tryptophan, so this is likely a read error. The V and J genes are TRBV7-9 and TRBJ2-5; D may be TRBD1 or TRBD2 (5 bases each). Germline lookup yields CDR1 SEHNR and CDR2 FQNEAQ (reference sequence). Between the trimmed V and J ends, which lost 5 bases and 5 bases, there was a span of 18 bases. The CDR3 runs 15 residues. The CDR3 region has the DNA TGTGCCAGCAGCCTCCGGACCGACTGGGGGGAGACCCAGTACCTC. Translation: CASSLRTDWGETQYL.

V usage is TRBV20-1 and J usage is TRBJ2-7; D remains unclear. The CDR3 length is 13 residues. CDR1 and CDR2 (germline): DFQATT, SNEGSKA (reference sequence). V was cut by 6 bases and J by 2 bases, with 14 bases left in between. The CDR3 sequence: CSAGSVGAYEQYF. CDR3 nucleotide sequence: TGCAGTGCCGGGTCCGTCGGAGCCTACGAGCAGTACTTC.

This clonotype was detected a few times. This sequence joins TRBV27 and TRBJ1-5; 9 nucleotides agree with TRBD1. The germline gives CDR1 MNHEY, CDR2 SMNVEV (reference sequence). The CDR3 length is 16 residues. J gave up 3 bases and V 1 base, and 4 bases lay outside the gene matches. CDR3 nucleotides: TGTGCCAGCAGTTTATTATGGGACAGGGACAATCAGCCCCAGCATTTT. It is translated as CASSLLWDRDNQPQHF.

This clonotype turned up a few times. The chain is built from TRBV25-1 and TRBJ2-4, with 14 positions matching TRBD2. Germline V lookup: CDR1 MGHDK, CDR2 SYGVNS. The CDR3 covers 18 residues. The V and J ends lost 5 bases and 9 bases, in that order; junction bases with no gene match: 15. The CDR3 loop is CASSPESGTSGSWSIQYF. The DNA for the CDR3 is TGTGCCAGCAGTCCAGAATCGGGGACTAGCGGGAGCTGGAGCATTCAGTACTTC.

This clonotype was seen more than once but under ten times. The chain combines TRBV29-1 with TRBJ2-7, with 8 bases fitting TRBD2. The V gene end was trimmed by 6 bases and the J gene end by 6 bases; junction bases not matched to a gene: 10. The CDR3 covers 13 residues. CDR1 SQVTM and CDR2 ANQGSEA come from the germline V gene. The CDR3 spells CSVSGTSVSEQYF. The CDR3 bases are TGCAGCGTGTCCGGGACTAGTGTCTCCGAGCAGTACTTC.

This clonotype was seen many times. The chain employs TRBV6-1 and TRBJ2-7; 7 bases fit TRBD1. Germline-derived CDR1 and CDR2 are MNHNS and SASEGT. Trimming took 10 bases from V and 3 from J; bases not matched to a gene: 12. The CDR3 runs to 14 residues. CDR3 DNA sequence: TGTGCCACCACTCCTTACAGGGGTGGCTACGAGCAGTACTTC. Protein: CATTPYRGGYEQYF.

The chain combines TRBV4-1 with TRBJ2-1; unclear D gene. Per germline, CDR1 MGHRA and CDR2 YSYEKL. Between the trimmed V and J ends, which lost 1 base and 4 bases, there was a span of 2 bases. CDR3 length: 12 residues. The DNA of the CDR3 is TGCGCCAGCAGCCAAGTATACAATGAGCAGTTCTTC. Translated, it gives CASSQVYNEQFF.

This clonotype has at least ten counts. The chain links TRBV12-3 or TRBV12-4 to TRBJ2-5, with 11 nucleotides matching TRBD1. CDR3 length: 15 amino acids. V trimming: 5 bases; J trimming: 4 bases; junction bases outside the gene matches: 6. Written as DNA, the CDR3 is TGTGCCAGCAGTGGACCGGGACAGGGGGTAGAGACCCAGTACTTC. Amino acids: CASSGPGQGVETQYF.

In this sample, this clonotype turned up many times. The chain couples TRBV28 to TRBJ1-3, with D perhaps TRBD1 (6 bases). The germline V and J ends were trimmed by 5 bases and 0 bases, with 8 bases remaining between them. In germline, CDR1 is MDHEN, CDR2 SYDVKM. The CDR3 is 14 amino acids. The CDR3 sequence: CASSEGGSGNTIYF. CDR3 nucleotide sequence: TGTGCCAGCAGTGAGGGGGGCTCTGGAAACACCATATATTTT.

The J gene is TRBJ2-7, the V gene TRBV30; no firm D call. Trimming stripped 2 bases from V and 4 bases from J, with 9 bases between. From germline, CDR1 is GTSNPN and CDR2 SVGIG (reference sequence). The CDR3 is 12 amino acids. CDR3 residues: CAWSMGLYEQYF. The CDR3 region has the DNA TGTGCCTGGAGTATGGGCCTGTACGAGCAGTACTTC. Variable domain in full (rest from reference TRBV30 and TRBJ2-7): SQTIHQWPATLVQPVGSPLSLECTVEGTSNPNLYWYRQAAGRGLQLLFYSVGIGQISSEVPQNLSASRPQDRQFILSSKKLLLSDSGFYLCAWSMGLYEQYFGPGTRLTVT.

This clonotype occurred a few times. The chain carries TRBV11-2 and TRBJ1-1, with TRBD1 matching 7 bases. Trimming took 1 base from V and 3 from J; bases not matched to a gene: 8. This CDR3 comprises 16 residues. Germline CDR1 is SGHAT and CDR2 is FQNNGV. The CDR3 nucleotides read TGTGCCAGCAGCTTAGGTTTACAGGGGCGGGACACTGAAGCTTTCTTT. Amino acids: CASSLGLQGRDTEAFF.

This clonotype has ten or more counts. This chain joins TRBV7-2 and TRBJ1-2, with TRBD1 matching 7 bases. The germline gives CDR1 SGHTA, CDR2 FQGNSA. After removal of 6 bases from V and 4 bases from J, the junction contained 8 bases not matched to a gene. The CDR3 spans 14 residues. The CDR3: CASSHGPGGYGYTF. The CDR3 DNA reads TGTGCCAGCAGTCACGGCCCAGGGGGCTATGGCTACACCTTC.

This sequence joins TRBV12-3 or TRBV12-4 and TRBJ2-3, with TRBD2 identical over 11 bases. V gave up 5 bases and J gave up 5 bases; unmatched junction bases: 6. The CDR3 covers 15 residues. The CDR3 coding sequence is TGTGCCAGCAGTCGTAGCGGGAGGGCCTTAGATACGCAGTATTTT. Its translation is CASSRSGRALDTQYF.

This clonotype was counted ten times or more. The V call is TRBV5-1, the J call TRBJ1-2; a possible D gene is TRBD1 (6 bases). Trimming left V 2 bases short and J 6 bases short, with 11 bases between. This CDR3 has 13 amino acids. Per germline, CDR1 SGHRS and CDR2 YFSETQ. CDR3 bases: TGCGCCAGCAGCTTCGAGGGGGTTGATGGCTACACCTTC. Translated: CASSFEGVDGYTF.